This T cell receptor (beta chain) was recorded in a study of technical replicates of blood from several donors listed by TCRdb under 2017. The method behind the library was the immunoSEQ multiplex PCR assay. As stored in TCRdb, this immuneACCESS dataset retains in-frame rearrangements with V and J assigned. A fraction of the clones does not appear; measured against another copy, unresolved V genes explain less than half of the discrepancy, and the remainder lacks a known reason. Across this sample there are 75,000 to 90,000 clones, with more than 85% seen only once. Around 0.4% of the sample comes from the top ten. The CDR3 runs 16 amino acids, cysteine and phenylalanine included. The sequence is cut down to CDR3 DNA, 48 bases in frame from base 1. The germline V gene sets CDR1 to LGHNA and CDR2 to YNFKEQ. Relative to germline, V is 2 bases shorter and J is 1 base shorter, with 14 bases between their ends.

Comments on this clone: Its antigen remains undetermined. Base qualities are not provided; no much larger clone lies one nucleotide away.

The rearrangement joined TRBV4-2 to TRBJ1-2, with TRBD1 perhaps the D gene, on 5 matching bases. Sequenced sample: T cells isolated from PBMCs. This receptor was taken from a human donor in good health. Read as DNA, the sequence is TGTGCCAGCAGCCAAACCGGGACTGACGGTAACTATGGCTACACCTTC. Translated, this gives CASSQTGTDGNYGYTF.